This T cell receptor beta chain was identified in a study of cytomegalovirus exposure and HLA in healthy donors. Whole-study context: Earlier work reported 117 million unique TCR beta sequences from 150 million to 200 million T cells.

Findings and caveats of the study: Researchers left out some V segments, among them TRBV6-2 and TRBV6-3, as indistinguishable.

Germline loops: CDR1 SGDLS, CDR2 YYNGEE. The CDR3 spans 15 residues. V lost 7 bases and J lost 0, with 15 bases in between. Primers: 60 Vbeta forward and 13 Jbeta reverse. TCRdb's table, derived via immunoSEQ multiplex PCR, lists solely in-frame clones and lacks some. The specimen's table records about 190,000 clones. With respect to this clone: No antigen is known for it.

Healthy bone marrow donors made up the donors. The sequence was obtained from a man aged 25-45 years in good health and CMV-seronegative. V and J are TRBV9 and TRBJ2-3; weak D call: TRBD2 (6 bases). Sequencing used PBMCs. This chain's CDR3 is CASGGSVTSTDTQYF. The CDR3 DNA follows: TGTGCCAGCGGGGGGAGCGTTACTAGCACAGATACGCAGTATTTT. Full variable domain (outside the CDR3, taken from reference TRBV9 and TRBJ2-3): DSGVTQTPKHLITATGQRVTLRCSPRSGDLSVYWYQQSLDQGLQFLIQYYNGEERAKGNILERFSAQQFPDLHSELNLSSLELGDSALYFCASGGSVTSTDTQYFGPGTRLTVL.